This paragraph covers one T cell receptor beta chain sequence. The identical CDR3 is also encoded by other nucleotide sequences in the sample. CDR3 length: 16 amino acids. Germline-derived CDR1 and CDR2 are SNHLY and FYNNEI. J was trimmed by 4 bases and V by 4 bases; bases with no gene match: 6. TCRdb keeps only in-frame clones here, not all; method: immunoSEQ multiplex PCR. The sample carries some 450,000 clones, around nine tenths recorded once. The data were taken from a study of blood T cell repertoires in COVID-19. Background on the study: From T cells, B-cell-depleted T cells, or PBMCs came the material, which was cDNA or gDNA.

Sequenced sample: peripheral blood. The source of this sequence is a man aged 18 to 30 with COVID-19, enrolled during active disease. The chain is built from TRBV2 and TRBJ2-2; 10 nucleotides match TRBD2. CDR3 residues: CASSGASGSITGELFF. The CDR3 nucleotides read TGTGCCAGCAGTGGGGCTAGCGGGAGTATCACCGGGGAGCTGTTTTTT.